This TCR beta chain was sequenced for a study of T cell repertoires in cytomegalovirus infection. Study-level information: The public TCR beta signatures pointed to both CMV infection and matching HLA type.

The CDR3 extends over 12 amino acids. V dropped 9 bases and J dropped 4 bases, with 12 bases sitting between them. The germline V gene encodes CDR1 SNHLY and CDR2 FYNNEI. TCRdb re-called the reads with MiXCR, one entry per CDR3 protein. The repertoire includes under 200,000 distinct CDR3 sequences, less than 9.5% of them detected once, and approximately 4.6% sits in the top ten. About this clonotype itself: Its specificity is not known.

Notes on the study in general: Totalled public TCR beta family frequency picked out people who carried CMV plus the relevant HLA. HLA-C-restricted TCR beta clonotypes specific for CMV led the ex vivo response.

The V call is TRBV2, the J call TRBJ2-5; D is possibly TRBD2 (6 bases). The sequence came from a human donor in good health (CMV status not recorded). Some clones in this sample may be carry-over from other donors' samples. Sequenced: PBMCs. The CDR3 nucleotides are TGTGCCAGGGGGACTCCCGGAGAGACCCAGTACTTC. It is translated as CARGTPGETQYF.